This TCR beta chain derives from a study of OX40 agonist ivuxolimab in advanced cancers. Sequencing was performed with immunoSEQ multiplex PCR; in TCRdb, only in-frame clones are kept and a portion is missing. The sample contains fewer than 95,000 clones, under 95% of which appear only once. Study-level findings and limits: Dosing at 0.1 to 3.0 mg/kg was accompanied by clonal expansion of CD4+ and CD8+ blood T cells by week 6.

The CDR3 is 13 amino acids. Germline V gene sequence: CDR1 SGHNT, CDR2 YYREEE (reference sequence). The V gene lost 3 bases and the J gene lost 4 bases, with 10 bases spanning the gap. With regard to this clone: Its antigen is unidentified.

The source was CD4+ or CD8+ T cells sorted from blood, collected in a trial of the OX40 agonist ivuxolimab. The genes are TRBV5-4 and TRBJ1-2, with D possibly TRBD1 on 6 matching bases. This receptor was taken from an adult with an advanced solid tumor such as melanoma, head and neck, liver or kidney cancer. CDR3 nucleotide sequence: TGTGCCAGCAGCTGGACAGAGAGCTATGGCTACACCTTC. This codes for CASSWTESYGYTF.